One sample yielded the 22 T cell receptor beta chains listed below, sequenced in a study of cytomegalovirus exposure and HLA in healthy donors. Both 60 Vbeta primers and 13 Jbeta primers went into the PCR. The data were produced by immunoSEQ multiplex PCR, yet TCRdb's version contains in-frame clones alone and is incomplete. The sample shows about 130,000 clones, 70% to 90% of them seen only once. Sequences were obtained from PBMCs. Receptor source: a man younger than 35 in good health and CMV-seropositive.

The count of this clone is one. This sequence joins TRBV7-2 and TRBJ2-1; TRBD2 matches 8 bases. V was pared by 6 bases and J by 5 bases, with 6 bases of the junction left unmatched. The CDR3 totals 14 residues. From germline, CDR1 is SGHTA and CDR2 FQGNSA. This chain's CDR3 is CASRGRGVDNEQFF. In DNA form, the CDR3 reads TGTGCCAGCAGGGGGCGGGGGGTTGACAATGAGCAGTTCTTC.

The CDR3 DNA reads as TGTGCCAGCAGCTCCAATAGACAGGTCCGCGAGCAGTACTTC. This encodes CASSSNRQVREQYF. This rearrangement joins TRBV11-2 to TRBJ2-7; possibly TRBD1 for D (6 bases). The germline gives CDR1 SGHAT, CDR2 FQNNGV. Trimming took 4 bases from V and 6 from J, leaving 16 bases between them. CDR3 length: 14 amino acids.

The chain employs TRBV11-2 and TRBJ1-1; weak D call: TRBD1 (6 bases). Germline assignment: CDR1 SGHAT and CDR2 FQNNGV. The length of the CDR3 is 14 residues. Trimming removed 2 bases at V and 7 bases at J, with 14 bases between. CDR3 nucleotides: TGTGCCAGCAGCTTATACGCAAAGGACAGTGAAGCTTTCTTT. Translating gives CASSLYAKDSEAFF.

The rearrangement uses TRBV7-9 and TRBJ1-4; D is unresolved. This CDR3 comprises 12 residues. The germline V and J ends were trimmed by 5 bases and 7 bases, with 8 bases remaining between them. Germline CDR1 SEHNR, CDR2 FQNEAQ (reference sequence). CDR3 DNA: TGTGCCAGCAGCCAGTCACCTGAAAAACTGTTTTTT. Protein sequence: CASSQSPEKLFF.

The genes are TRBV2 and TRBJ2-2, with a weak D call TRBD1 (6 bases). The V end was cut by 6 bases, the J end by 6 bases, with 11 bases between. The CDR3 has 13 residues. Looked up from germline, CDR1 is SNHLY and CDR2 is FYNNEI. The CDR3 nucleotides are TGTGCCAGCAGCAACAGGGTGGCCGGGGAGCTGTTTTTT. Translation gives CASSNRVAGELFF.

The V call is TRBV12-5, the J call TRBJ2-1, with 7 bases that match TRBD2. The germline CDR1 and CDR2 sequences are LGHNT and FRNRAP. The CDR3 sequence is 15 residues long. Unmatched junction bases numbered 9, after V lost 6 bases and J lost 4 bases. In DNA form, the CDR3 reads TGTGCTAGTGGCCCCGGGGCGGGGGTATACAATGAGCAGTTCTTC. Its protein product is CASGPGAGVYNEQFF.

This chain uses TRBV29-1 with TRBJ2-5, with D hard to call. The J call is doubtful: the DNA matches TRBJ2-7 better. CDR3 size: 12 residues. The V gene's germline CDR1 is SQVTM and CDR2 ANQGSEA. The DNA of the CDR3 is TGCAGCGTTGAAGGGCAGGCCTACGAGCAGTACTTC. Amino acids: CSVEGQAYEQYF.

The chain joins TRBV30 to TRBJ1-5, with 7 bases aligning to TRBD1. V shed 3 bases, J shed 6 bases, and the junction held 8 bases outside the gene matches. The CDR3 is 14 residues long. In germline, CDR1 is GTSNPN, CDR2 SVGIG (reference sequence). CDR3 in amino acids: CAWSPGGLGQPQHF. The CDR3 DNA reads TGTGCCTGGAGCCCAGGGGGGCTCGGTCAGCCCCAGCATTTT. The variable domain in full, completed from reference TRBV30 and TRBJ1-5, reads SQTIHQWPATLVQPVGSPLSLECTVEGTSNPNLYWYRQAAGRGLQLLFYSVGIGQISSEVPQNLSASRPQDRQFILSSKKLLLSDSGFYLCAWSPGGLGQPQHFGDGTRLSIL.

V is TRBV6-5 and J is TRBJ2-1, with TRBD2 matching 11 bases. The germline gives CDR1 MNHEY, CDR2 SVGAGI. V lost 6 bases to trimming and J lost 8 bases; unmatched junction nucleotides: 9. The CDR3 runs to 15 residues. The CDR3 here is CASRVAGGPGDEQFF. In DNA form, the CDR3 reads TGTGCCAGCAGGGTAGCGGGGGGGCCAGGCGATGAGCAGTTCTTC.

CDR3 in amino acids: CAWSIPGRRNEAFF. CDR3 nucleotides: TGTGCCTGGAGCATACCCGGGAGGCGAAATGAAGCTTTCTTT. This rearrangement joins TRBV30 to TRBJ1-1; D is undetermined. V was clipped by 3 bases and J by 7 bases, with 18 bases between them. This CDR3 is 14 amino acids long. Germline-derived CDR1 and CDR2 are GTSNPN and SVGIG (reference sequence).

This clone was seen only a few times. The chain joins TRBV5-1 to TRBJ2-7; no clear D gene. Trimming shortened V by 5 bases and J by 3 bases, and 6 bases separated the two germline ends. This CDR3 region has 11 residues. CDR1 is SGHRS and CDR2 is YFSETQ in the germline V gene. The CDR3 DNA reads TGCGCCAGCAGGAATAGCTACGAGCAGTACTTC. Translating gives CASRNSYEQYF. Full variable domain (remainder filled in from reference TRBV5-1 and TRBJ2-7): KAGVTQTPRYLIKTRGQQVTLSCSPISGHRSVSWYQQTPGQGLQFLFEYFSETQRNKGNFPGRFSGRQFSNSRSEMNVSTLELGDSALYLCASRNSYEQYFGPGTRLTVT.

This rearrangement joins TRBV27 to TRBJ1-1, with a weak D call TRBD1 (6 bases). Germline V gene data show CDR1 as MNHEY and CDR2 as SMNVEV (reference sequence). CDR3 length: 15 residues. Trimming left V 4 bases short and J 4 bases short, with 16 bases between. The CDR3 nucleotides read TGTGCCAGCAGTTCCCCCTCCGGGGGGGCCACTGAAGCTTTCTTT. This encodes CASSSPSGGATEAFF.

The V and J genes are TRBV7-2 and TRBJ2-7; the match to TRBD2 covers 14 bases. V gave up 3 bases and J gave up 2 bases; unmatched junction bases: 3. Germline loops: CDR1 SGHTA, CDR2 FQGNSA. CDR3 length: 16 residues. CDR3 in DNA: TGTGCCAGCAGCTTCCGACTAGCGGGGGGGCCCTACGAGCAGTACTTC. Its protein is CASSFRLAGGPYEQYF.

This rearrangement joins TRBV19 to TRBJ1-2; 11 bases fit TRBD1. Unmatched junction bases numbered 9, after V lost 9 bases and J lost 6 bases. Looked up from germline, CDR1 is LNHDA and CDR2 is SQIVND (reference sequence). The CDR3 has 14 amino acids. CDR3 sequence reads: CASHEGTGGNGYTF. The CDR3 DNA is TGTGCCAGCCACGAGGGGACAGGGGGTAATGGCTACACCTTC.

CDR3 DNA: TGTGCCAGCAAACGACAAGGCTCCTACGAGCAGTACTTC. This translates into CASKRQGSYEQYF. The chain couples TRBV28 to TRBJ2-7; D is uncertain. The CDR3 sequence is 13 residues long. The germline V gene encodes CDR1 MDHEN and CDR2 SYDVKM. The V gene lost 7 bases and the J gene lost 0 bases, with 10 bases spanning the gap.

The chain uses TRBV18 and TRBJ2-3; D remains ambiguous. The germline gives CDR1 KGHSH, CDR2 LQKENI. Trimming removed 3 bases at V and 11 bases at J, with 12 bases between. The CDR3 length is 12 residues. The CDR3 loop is CASSPRRAEQYF. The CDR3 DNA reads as TGTGCCAGCTCACCGAGGCGAGCCGAGCAGTATTTT.

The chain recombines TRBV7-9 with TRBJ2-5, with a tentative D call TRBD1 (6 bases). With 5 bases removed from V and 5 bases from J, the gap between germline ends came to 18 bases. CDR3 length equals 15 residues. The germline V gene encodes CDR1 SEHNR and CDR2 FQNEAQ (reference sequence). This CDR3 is CASSKGDTGLETQYF. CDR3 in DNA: TGTGCCAGCAGCAAAGGGGACACCGGCTTGGAGACCCAGTACTTC.

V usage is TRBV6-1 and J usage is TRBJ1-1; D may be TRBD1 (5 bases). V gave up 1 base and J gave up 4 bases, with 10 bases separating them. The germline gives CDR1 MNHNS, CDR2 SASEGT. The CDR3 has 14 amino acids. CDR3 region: CASSEEIGGTEAFF. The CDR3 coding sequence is TGTGCCAGCAGTGAAGAAATCGGGGGCACTGAAGCTTTCTTT.

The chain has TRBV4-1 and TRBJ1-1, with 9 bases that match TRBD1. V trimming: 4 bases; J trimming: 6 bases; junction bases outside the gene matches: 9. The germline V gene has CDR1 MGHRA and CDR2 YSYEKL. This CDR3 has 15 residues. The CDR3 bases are TGCGCCAGCAGCCCGCGGGACAGGGAGATCCCTGAAGCTTTCTTT. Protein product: CASSPRDREIPEAFF.

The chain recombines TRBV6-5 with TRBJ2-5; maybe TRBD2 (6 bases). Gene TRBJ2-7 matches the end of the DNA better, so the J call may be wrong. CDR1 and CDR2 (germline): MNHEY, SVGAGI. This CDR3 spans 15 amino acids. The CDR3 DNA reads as TGTGCCAGCAGTTATAGGCCGTGGGAGGCCTACGAGCAGTACTTC. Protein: CASSYRPWEAYEQYF.

The CDR3 DNA sequence: TGTGCCAGCAGCGACGGGACTAGCGGAAACACCGGGGAGCTGTTTTTT. Encoded protein: CASSDGTSGNTGELFF. This chain links TRBV2 with TRBJ2-2; 11 bases match TRBD2. The CDR3 has 16 residues. In germline, CDR1 is SNHLY, CDR2 FYNNEI. J lost 2 bases, V lost 6 bases, and 5 bases had no gene match.

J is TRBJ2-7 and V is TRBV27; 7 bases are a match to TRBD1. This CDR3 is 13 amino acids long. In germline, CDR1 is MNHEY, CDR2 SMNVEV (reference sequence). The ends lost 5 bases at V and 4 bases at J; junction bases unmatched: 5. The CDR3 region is CASSPGTDYEQYF. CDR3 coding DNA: TGTGCCAGCAGTCCCGGGACAGATTACGAGCAGTACTTC.